This entry concerns a single TCR beta chain. Its antigen is undetermined. The data originate from a study of siplizumab effects on memory and regulatory T cells. Data came from immunoSEQ multiplex PCR; TCRdb stores just in-frame clones and leaves some out. The table has some 87,000 clones, about 87% seen once. Study conclusions and caveats: Tracing alloreactive clones into unstimulated subsets worked for only a minor fraction of them. Memory cells seemed less diverse than naive T cells, which also seemed major contributors to the alloresponse.

The sequence was obtained from a human donor in good health. Sequenced input: CD4+ T cells sorted from blood.

The CDR3 bases are TGTGCCAGCAGTGTTGAGCTATATGAAATTGGTGGGGAGCAGTTCTTC. Protein sequence: CASSVELYEIGGEQFF. The chain uses TRBV2 and TRBJ2-1; no reliable D call. V was trimmed by 4 bases and J by 10 bases, leaving 23 bases between them. The CDR3 is 16 residues long. Per germline, CDR1 SNHLY and CDR2 FYNNEI. Combining the CDR3 with reference TRBV2 and TRBJ2-1 gives the whole variable domain EPEVTQTPSHQVTQMGQEVILRCVPISNHLYFYWYRQILGQKVEFLVSFYNNEISEKSEIFDDQFSVERPDGSNFTLKIRSTKLEDSAMYFCASSVELYEIGGEQFFGPGTRLTVL.